The entry below describes one TCR beta chain. The sample belongs to a study of blood T cell repertoires in COVID-19. TCRdb's copy holds only in-frame clones and misses some; the assay was immunoSEQ multiplex PCR. The repertoire holds 30,000 to 35,000 clones, with almost 80% as singletons. Germline V gene data show CDR1 as SGHTA and CDR2 as FQGNSA. This CDR3 region has 16 residues. Trimming took 1 base from V and 13 from J; bases not matched to a gene: 9. Sequencing used peripheral blood. The TCR was taken from a woman aged 55 to 70 with acute or convalescent COVID-19. V is TRBV7-2 and J is TRBJ2-2, with 13 bases lining up with TRBD2. CDR3 sequence: CASSLVLAGGARALFF. CDR3 DNA: TGTGCCAGCAGCTTAGTACTAGCGGGGGGGGCTAGAGCGCTGTTTTTT.